The 15 T cell receptor beta chains below all came from one sample that was sequenced in a study of cytomegalovirus exposure and HLA in healthy donors. PCR used 60 Vbeta primers and 13 Jbeta primers. TCRdb keeps only in-frame clones here, not all; method: immunoSEQ multiplex PCR. The sample table includes 65,000 to 80,000 clones. Specimen: PBMCs. The receptors shown here come from a female donor in good health and CMV-seropositive.

The J gene is TRBJ2-7, the V gene TRBV6-1; TRBD1 agrees at 7 bases. Germline-derived CDR1 and CDR2 are MNHNS and SASEGT. The CDR3 is 15 amino acids. J lost 2 bases, V lost 6 bases, and 10 bases had no gene match. CDR3 protein: CASSPQGTAPYEQYF. In nucleotides, the CDR3 is TGTGCCAGCAGCCCCCAAGGGACAGCGCCCTACGAGCAGTACTTC.

The gene calls are TRBV18 and TRBJ2-7; a possible D gene is TRBD1 (6 bases). Trimming removed 3 bases at V and 3 bases at J, with 9 bases between. CDR3 length: 13 amino acids. CDR1 and CDR2 (germline): KGHSH, LQKENI. CDR3 in amino acids: CASSPTQGYEQYF. CDR3 in DNA: TGTGCCAGCTCACCGACACAGGGCTACGAGCAGTACTTC.

The genes are TRBV9 and TRBJ2-3; 11 bases fit TRBD2. Per the germline V gene, CDR1 is SGDLS and CDR2 is YYNGEE. The V gene end was trimmed by 5 bases and the J gene end by 0 bases; junction bases not matched to a gene: 2. There are 15 residues in the CDR3. Here the CDR3 DNA reads TGTGCCAGCAGTAGCGGGGGGGCAAGCACAGATACGCAGTATTTT. Translated, it gives CASSSGGASTDTQYF.

The CDR3 region is CASSPRGGSQPQHF. CDR3 bases: TGTGCCAGCAGTCCTCGGGGGGGTAGTCAGCCCCAGCATTTT. The chain combines TRBV7-6 with TRBJ1-5; a weak D match, TRBD1 (5 bases). Germline values: CDR1 SGHVS, CDR2 FNYEAQ. This CDR3 is 14 amino acids long. The V end was cut by 6 bases, the J end by 6 bases, with 15 bases between.

With regard to this clone: The sample has other DNA sequences that encode this CDR3 too. The chain combines TRBV4-1 with TRBJ2-6; 7 positions match TRBD2. The V segment lost 6 bases and the J segment 2 bases; nucleotides outside the gene matches: 10. The CDR3 is made up of 17 amino acids. The germline gives CDR1 MGHRA, CDR2 YSYEKL. CDR3 bases: TGCGCCAGCAGTTCCGGGGGACTAAAGACTGGGGCCAACGTCCTGACTTTC. It codes for CASSSGGLKTGANVLTF.

The V gene is TRBV9, the J gene TRBJ2-5; D gene unclear. The CDR3 extends over 13 amino acids. Trimming removed 0 bases from V and 3 bases from J, with 6 bases in between. Germline V lookup: CDR1 SGDLS, CDR2 YYNGEE. The CDR3 protein is CASSVGVEETQYF. CDR3 nucleotide sequence: TGTGCCAGCAGCGTAGGCGTAGAAGAGACCCAGTACTTC.

The chain recombines TRBV19 with TRBJ1-2; 8 positions agree with TRBD1. With V trimmed by 3 bases and J by 9 bases, 6 bases remained unmatched. There are 13 residues in the CDR3. The germline V gene encodes CDR1 LNHDA and CDR2 SQIVND (reference sequence). The DNA of the CDR3 is TGTGCCAGTAGTATTCTACAGGGGGAGAGCTACACCTTC. It codes for CASSILQGESYTF.

V is TRBV19 and J is TRBJ1-6; TRBD1 matches at 8 bases. This CDR3 region has 18 residues. The trim removed 4 bases at V and 0 bases at J, leaving 8 bases unmatched. CDR1 and CDR2 (germline): LNHDA, SQIVND (reference sequence). The CDR3 bases are TGTGCCAGTAGTACAAGGACAGGGTCGAGCTCCTATAATTCACCCCTCCACTTT. It yields the protein CASSTRTGSSSYNSPLHF.

V is TRBV7-8 and J is TRBJ1-2; D unresolved. V lost 1 base and J 7 bases, leaving 7 bases between the germline ends. Germline values: CDR1 SGHVS, CDR2 FQNEAQ. The CDR3 has 12 amino acids. CDR3 nucleotide sequence: TGTGCCAGCAGCTTAGTGGGAGGTGGCTACACCTTC. Translation: CASSLVGGGYTF.

The chain links TRBV30 to TRBJ1-3; D unresolved. The length of the CDR3 is 13 residues. Trimming stripped 8 bases from V and 6 bases from J, with 17 bases between. Germline CDR1 GTSNPN, CDR2 SVGIG (reference sequence). The CDR3 reads CASLERDVNTIYF. The CDR3 DNA is TGTGCCAGCCTAGAAAGAGATGTAAACACCATATATTTT.

The V and J genes are TRBV2 and TRBJ1-5, with TRBD1 as a possible D gene (5 bases). V was cut by 7 bases and J by 0 bases, with 7 bases left in between. The germline gives CDR1 SNHLY, CDR2 FYNNEI. The CDR3 has 13 amino acids. The CDR3 protein is CASTQGSNQPQHF. The CDR3 region has the DNA TGTGCCAGCACCCAGGGTAGCAATCAGCCCCAGCATTTT.

The chain has TRBV15 and TRBJ2-3; 7 nucleotides align to TRBD2. The CDR3 totals 17 residues. Germline V gene sequence: CDR1 LNHNV, CDR2 YYDKDF (reference sequence). V shed 0 bases, J shed 2 bases, and the junction held 8 bases outside the gene matches. The CDR3 loop reads CATSRDSRRGNTDTQYF. The DNA of the CDR3 is TGTGCCACCAGCAGAGATAGTCGGCGGGGGAACACAGATACGCAGTATTTT. Drawing the rest from reference TRBV15 and TRBJ2-3, the complete variable domain is DAMVIQNPRYQVTQFGKPVTLSCSQTLNHNVMYWYQQKSSQAPKLLFHYYDKDFNNEADTPDNFQSRRPNTSFCFLDIRSPGLGDTAMYLCATSRDSRRGNTDTQYFGPGTRLTVL.

This rearrangement joins TRBV10-2 to TRBJ1-5; TRBD1 agrees at 10 bases. The CDR3 is 14 residues long. Germline V gene lookup returns CDR1 WSHSY and CDR2 SAAADI. V lost 8 bases to trimming and J lost 2 bases; unmatched junction nucleotides: 3. Here the CDR3 reads CASSGTGGNQPQHF. CDR3 in DNA: TGCGCCAGCTCCGGGACAGGGGGCAATCAGCCCCAGCATTTT.

The chain carries TRBV30 and TRBJ2-6; D may be TRBD1 (6 bases). V was pared by 2 bases and J by 7 bases, with 9 bases between. This CDR3 region has 13 residues. Per germline, CDR1 GTSNPN and CDR2 SVGIG (reference sequence). The CDR3 sequence: CAWSQGYANVLTF. The CDR3 nucleotides are TGTGCCTGGAGTCAGGGGTACGCCAACGTCCTGACTTTC.

In regard to this clone: This sample also contains other DNA sequences that code for the same CDR3. The chain joins TRBV6-5 to TRBJ1-2; possible D gene TRBD1, 6 bases. V lost 5 bases to trimming and J lost 8 bases, with 12 bases between them. The germline V gene encodes CDR1 MNHEY and CDR2 SVGAGI. The CDR3 length is 12 residues. CDR3 nucleotides: TGTGCCAGCAGTCGGCCGGGGGGCGGCTACACCTTC. It translates to CASSRPGGGYTF.